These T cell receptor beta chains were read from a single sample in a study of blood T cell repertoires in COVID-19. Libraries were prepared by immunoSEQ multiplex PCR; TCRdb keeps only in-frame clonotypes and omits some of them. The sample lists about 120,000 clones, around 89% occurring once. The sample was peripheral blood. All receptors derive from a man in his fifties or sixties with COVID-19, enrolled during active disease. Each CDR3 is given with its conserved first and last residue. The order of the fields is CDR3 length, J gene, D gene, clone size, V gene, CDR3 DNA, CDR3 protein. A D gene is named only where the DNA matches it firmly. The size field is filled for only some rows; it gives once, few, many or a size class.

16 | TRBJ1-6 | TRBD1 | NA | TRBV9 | TGTGCCAGCAGCGTAGACCCCAACAGGGGTCTATCACCCCTCCACTTT | CASSVDPNRGLSPLHF
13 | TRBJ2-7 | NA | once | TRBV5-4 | TGTGCCAGCAGGAAATCCCCGTCCTCGGAGGAGTACTTC | CASRKSPSSEEYF
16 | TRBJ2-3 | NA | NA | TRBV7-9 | TGTGCCAGCAGCTTAGGTGGGCGGGGAAACACAGATACGCAGTATTTT | CASSLGGRGNTDTQYF
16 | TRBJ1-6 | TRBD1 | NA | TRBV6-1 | TGTGCCAGCAGTGGCCGGGACAGGGTCCACAATTCACCCCTCCACTTT | CASSGRDRVHNSPLHF
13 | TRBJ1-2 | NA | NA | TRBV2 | TGTGCCAGCTCGCTTGGGGGGGCGCTGGGCTACACCTTC | CASSLGGALGYTF
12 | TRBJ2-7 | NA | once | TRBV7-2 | TGTGCCAGCAGCTTAGATCAATACGAGCAGTACTTC | CASSLDQYEQYF
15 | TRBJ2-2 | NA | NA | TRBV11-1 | TGTGCCAGCAGCCGGGACATGGGGCAGTCCGGGGAGCTGTTTTTT | CASSRDMGQSGELFF
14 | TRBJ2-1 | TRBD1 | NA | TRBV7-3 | TGTGCCAGCAGCGCCAGACAGGGGAGCAATGAGCAGTTCTTC | CASSARQGSNEQFF
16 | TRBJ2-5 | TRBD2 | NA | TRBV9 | TGTGCCAGCAGCCCCCACCCCTGGGGGGGGACGGAGACCCAGTACTTC | CASSPHPWGGTETQYF
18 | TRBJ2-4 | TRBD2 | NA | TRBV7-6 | TGTGCCAGCAGCACCCGGACTAGCGGGGGGGCCTCCGGAAACATTCAGTACTTC | CASSTRTSGGASGNIQYF
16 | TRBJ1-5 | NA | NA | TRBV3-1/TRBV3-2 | TGTGCCAGCAGCCAGGGGGGGGTTGGCAGCAATCAGCCCCAGCATTTT | CASSQGGVGSNQPQHF
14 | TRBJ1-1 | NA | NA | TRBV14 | TGTGCCAGCAGCCCCCGGGGACTTAACACTGAAGCTTTCTTT | CASSPRGLNTEAFF
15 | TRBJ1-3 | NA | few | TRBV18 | TGTGCCAGCTCACCTTTCGGGTCGTCCGGAAACACCATATATTTT | CASSPFGSSGNTIYF
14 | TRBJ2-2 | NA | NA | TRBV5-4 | TGTGCCAGCAGCTTTCGACAGGACACCGGGGAGCTGTTTTTT | CASSFRQDTGELFF
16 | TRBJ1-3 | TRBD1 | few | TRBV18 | TGTGCCAGCTCTCCGAGGACAGGGAGCTCTGGAAACACCATATATTTT | CASSPRTGSSGNTIYF
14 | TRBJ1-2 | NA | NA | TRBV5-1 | TGCGCCAGCAGCTCGACAGGAGGTAACTATGGCTACACCTTC | CASSSTGGNYGYTF
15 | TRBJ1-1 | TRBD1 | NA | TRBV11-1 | TGTGCCAGCAGCTCATTGACAGGGGGCTTTACTGAAGCTTTCTTT | CASSSLTGGFTEAFF
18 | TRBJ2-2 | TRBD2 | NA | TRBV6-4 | TGTGCCAGCAGCCCCGGAACATGGACTAGCGGGGGGGCCGGGGAGCTGTTTTTT | CASSPGTWTSGGAGELFF
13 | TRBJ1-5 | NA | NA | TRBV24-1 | TGTGCCACCAGTGAGACCGGGAATCAGCCCCAGCATTTT | CATSETGNQPQHF
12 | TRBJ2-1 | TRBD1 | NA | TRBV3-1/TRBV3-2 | TGTGCCAGCAGCCGTCGACAGGGGGAGCAGTTCTTC | CASSRRQGEQFF
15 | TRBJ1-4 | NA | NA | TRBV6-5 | TGTGCCAGCAGCCGGCGGGTCTCCTTGGATGAAAAACTGTTTTTT | CASSRRVSLDEKLFF
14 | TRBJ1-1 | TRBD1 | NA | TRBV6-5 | TGTGCCAGCAGTTTCCGGACAGGGCCCACTGAAGCTTTCTTT | CASSFRTGPTEAFF
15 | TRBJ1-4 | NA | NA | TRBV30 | TGTGCCTGGAGCCCCGAAGACTCATTAAGTGAAAAACTGTTTTTT | CAWSPEDSLSEKLFF
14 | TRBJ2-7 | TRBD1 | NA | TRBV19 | TGTGCCAGTAGTATAGGGACAGGGGGCGACGAGCAGTACTTC | CASSIGTGGDEQYF
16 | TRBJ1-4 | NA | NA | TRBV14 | TGTGCCAGCAGCCGGGGGGGACGGATCATTAATGAAAAACTGTTTTTT | CASSRGGRIINEKLFF
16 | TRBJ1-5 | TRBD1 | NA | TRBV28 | TGTGCCAGCAGTCCCCGGACAGGCGATGGCAATCAGCCCCAGCATTTT | CASSPRTGDGNQPQHF
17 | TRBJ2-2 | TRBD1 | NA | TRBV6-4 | TGTGCCAGCAGCATAACAACAGGGGGCCCGAATACCGGGGAGCTGTTTTTT | CASSITTGGPNTGELFF
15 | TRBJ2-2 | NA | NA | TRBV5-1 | TGCGCCAGCAGCCTGGCCTCGGCGGGCACCGGGGAGCTGTTTTTT | CASSLASAGTGELFF
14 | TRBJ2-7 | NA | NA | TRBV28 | TGTGCCAGTTCGGTCGGGGGAAGCTCCTACGAGCAGTACTTC | CASSVGGSSYEQYF
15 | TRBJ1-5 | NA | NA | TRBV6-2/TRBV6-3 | TGTGCCAGCAGTTACGTCTCCTCGCACAGGAGGCCCCAGCATTTT | CASSYVSSHRRPQHF
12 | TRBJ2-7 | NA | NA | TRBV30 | TGTGCCTGGCCGGACAGTACCTACGAGCAGTACTTC | CAWPDSTYEQYF
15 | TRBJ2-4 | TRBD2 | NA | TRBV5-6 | TGTGCCAGCAGCGAATTGCGGGGGAACAAAAACATTCAGTACTTC | CASSELRGNKNIQYF
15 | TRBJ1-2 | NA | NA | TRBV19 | TGTGCCAGTAGTAAACAGGCCATGCCTAACTATGGCTACACCTTC | CASSKQAMPNYGYTF
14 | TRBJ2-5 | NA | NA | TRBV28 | TGTGCCAGCATCAATTTCCGCTCCGGGGAGACCCAGTACTTC | CASINFRSGETQYF
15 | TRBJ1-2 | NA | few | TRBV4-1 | TGCGCCAGCAGCCAGGGACTACAGACTAACTATGGCTACACCTTC | CASSQGLQTNYGYTF
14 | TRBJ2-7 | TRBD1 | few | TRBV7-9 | TGTGCCAGCAGCTTAGCCGGGACAGACTACGAGCAGTACTTC | CASSLAGTDYEQYF
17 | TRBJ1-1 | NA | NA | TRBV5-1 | TGCGCCAGCACCTTTACAGGGTATGGGGGAGCGTACACTGAAGCTTTCTTT | CASTFTGYGGAYTEAFF